The rows below give T cell receptor beta chains drawn from one sample of a study of shared clonotypes between healthy human individuals. The method was immunoSEQ multiplex PCR; TCRdb's version includes in-frame clones alone and lacks a portion of them. The repertoire holds about 1.9 million clones, with about 94% as singletons. The sample consisted of naive CD8+ T cells from PBMCs. The receptors originated from a man aged 18 to 30 in good health. Some clones in this sample may be carry-over from other donors' samples. Both conserved end residues are part of each CDR3. The D gene is left open where the match is weak. Clone size appears in some rows only: once, few, many, or a class for an expanded clone.

j_call	clone_size	d_call	v_call	cdr3_nt	cdr3_aa
TRBJ2-5	.	.	TRBV27	TGTGCCAGCAGTTTTCGCTTTGAAGAGACCCAGTACTTC	CASSFRFEETQYF
TRBJ2-6	.	.	TRBV27	TGTGCCAGCAGTTTATTAGCAGGGTCTGGGGCCAACGTCCTGACTTTC	CASSLLAGSGANVLTF
TRBJ2-7	.	.	TRBV4-1	TGCGCCAGCAGCCAAGATGTAGGCAGCTACGAGCAGTACTTC	CASSQDVGSYEQYF
TRBJ2-7	.	.	TRBV29-1	TGCAGCGCCGGGGTAGTTGGGGCCTACGAGCAGTACTTC	CSAGVVGAYEQYF
TRBJ1-1	.	.	TRBV6-5	TGTGCCAGCAGTTACTCTCCGGGGCTGAACACTGAAGCTTTCTTT	CASSYSPGLNTEAFF
TRBJ2-1	.	.	TRBV5-1	TGCGCCAGCAGCTTGACCTGGAACTCCTACAATGAGCAGTTCTTC	CASSLTWNSYNEQFF
TRBJ2-2	once	.	TRBV6-5	TGTGCCAGCAGAACCGGACGGACCACCGGGGAGCTGTTTTTT	CASRTGRTTGELFF
TRBJ2-7	.	.	TRBV4-3	TGCGCCAGCAGCCAAGCACAGCGAGGCTACGAGCAGTACTTC	CASSQAQRGYEQYF
TRBJ1-2	few	TRBD1	TRBV27	TGTGCCAGCAGCTCGCCCGTGGGACAGGACTACACCTTC	CASSSPVGQDYTF
TRBJ1-1	.	.	TRBV5-6	TGTGCCAGCAGCTTCTTCAGGGGAAACACTGAAGCTTTCTTT	CASSFFRGNTEAFF
TRBJ2-2	.	TRBD1	TRBV7-6	TGTGCCAGCAGGTTATTCCGGGACAGGGAAGGGGAGCTGTTTTTT	CASRLFRDREGELFF
TRBJ2-5	.	TRBD1	TRBV5-5	TGTGCCAGCAGCCGAAAAGGACAGGGCCCCCAAGAGACCCAGTACTTC	CASSRKGQGPQETQYF
TRBJ2-7	.	.	TRBV5-5	TGTGCCAGCAGCGTCGGGGGAGCCGGATACGAGCAGTACTTC	CASSVGGAGYEQYF
TRBJ1-1	.	.	TRBV5-1	TGCGCCAGCAGCTTGGTCTACGCAGGGGCGATGAACACTGAAGCTTTCTTT	CASSLVYAGAMNTEAFF